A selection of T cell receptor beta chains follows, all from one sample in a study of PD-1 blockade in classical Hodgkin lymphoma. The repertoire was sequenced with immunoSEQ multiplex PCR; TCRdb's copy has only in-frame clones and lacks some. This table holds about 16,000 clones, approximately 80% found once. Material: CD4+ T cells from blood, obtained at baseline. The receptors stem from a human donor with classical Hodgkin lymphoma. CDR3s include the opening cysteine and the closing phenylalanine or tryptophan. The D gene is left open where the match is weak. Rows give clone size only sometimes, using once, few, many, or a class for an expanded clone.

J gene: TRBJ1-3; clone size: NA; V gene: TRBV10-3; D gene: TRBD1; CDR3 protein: CATGTGPDTIYF; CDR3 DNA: TGTGCCACCGGGACAGGCCCCGACACCATATATTTT
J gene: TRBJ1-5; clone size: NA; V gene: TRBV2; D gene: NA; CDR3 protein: CASSTQDQPQHF; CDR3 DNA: TGTGCCAGCAGTACACAGGATCAGCCCCAGCATTTT
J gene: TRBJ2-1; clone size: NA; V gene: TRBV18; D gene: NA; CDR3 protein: CASSPPGSYNEQFF; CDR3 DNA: TGTGCCAGCTCACCACCAGGCTCCTACAATGAGCAGTTCTTC
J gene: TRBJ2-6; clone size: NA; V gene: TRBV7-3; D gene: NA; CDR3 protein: CASSLQVSGANVLTF; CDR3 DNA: TGTGCCAGCAGCTTACAGGTCTCTGGGGCCAACGTCCTGACTTTC
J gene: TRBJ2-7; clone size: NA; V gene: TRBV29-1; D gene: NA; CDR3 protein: CSVGAPRGGYEQYF; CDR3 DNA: TGCAGCGTTGGGGCCCCAAGAGGGGGATACGAGCAGTACTTC
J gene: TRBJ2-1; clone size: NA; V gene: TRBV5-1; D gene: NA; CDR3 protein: CASSLTLDISYNEQFF; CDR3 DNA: TGCGCCAGCAGCTTGACACTGGATATCTCCTACAATGAGCAGTTCTTC
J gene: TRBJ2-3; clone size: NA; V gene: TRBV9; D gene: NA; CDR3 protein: CASSVVADTQYF; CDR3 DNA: TGTGCCAGCAGCGTAGTCGCAGATACGCAGTATTTT
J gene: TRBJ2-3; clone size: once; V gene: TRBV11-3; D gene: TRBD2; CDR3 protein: CASSPTTSPDTQYF; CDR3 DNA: TGTGCCAGCAGCCCGACGACTAGCCCAGATACGCAGTATTTT
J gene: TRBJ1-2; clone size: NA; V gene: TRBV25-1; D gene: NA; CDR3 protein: CASSEEGRYGYTF; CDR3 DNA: TGTGCCAGCAGTGAAGAGGGTCGCTATGGCTACACCTTC
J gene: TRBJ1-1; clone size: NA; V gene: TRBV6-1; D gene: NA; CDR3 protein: CASSTLNTEAFF; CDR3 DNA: TGTGCCAGCAGCACCCTGAACACTGAAGCTTTCTTT
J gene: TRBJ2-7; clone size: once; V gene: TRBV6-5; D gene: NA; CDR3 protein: CASSYSQTGSTREQYF; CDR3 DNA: TGTGCCAGCAGTTACTCCCAGACAGGTTCTACTCGCGAGCAGTACTTC
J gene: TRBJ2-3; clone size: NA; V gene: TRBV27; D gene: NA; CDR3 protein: CASSLSRGSTDTQYF; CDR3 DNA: TGTGCCAGCAGTTTATCTCGCGGGAGCACAGATACGCAGTATTTT
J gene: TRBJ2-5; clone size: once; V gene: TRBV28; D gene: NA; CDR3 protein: CASSSGQETQYF; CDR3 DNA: TGTGCCAGCAGTTCGGGACAAGAGACCCAGTACTTC
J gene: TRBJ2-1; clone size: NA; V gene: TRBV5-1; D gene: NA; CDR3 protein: CASSSYDYNEQFF; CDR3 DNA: TGCGCCAGCAGCAGTTATGACTACAATGAGCAGTTCTTC
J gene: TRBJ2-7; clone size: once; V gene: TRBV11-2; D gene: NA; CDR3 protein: CASSRALYGNEQYF; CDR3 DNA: TGTGCCAGCAGCAGGGCCCTTTATGGGAACGAGCAGTACTTC
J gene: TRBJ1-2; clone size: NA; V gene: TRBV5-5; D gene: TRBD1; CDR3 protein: CASSFGQGHTF; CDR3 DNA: TGTGCCAGCAGCTTCGGACAGGGCCACACCTTC
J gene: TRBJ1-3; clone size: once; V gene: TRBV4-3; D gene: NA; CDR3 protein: CASSQDEVSSGNTIYF; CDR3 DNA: TGCGCCAGCAGCCAAGATGAGGTTTCCTCTGGAAACACCATATATTTT
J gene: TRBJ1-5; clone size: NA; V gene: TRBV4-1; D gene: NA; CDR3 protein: CASRLYPLSPQHF; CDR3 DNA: TGCGCCAGCAGACTTTATCCGCTCTCGCCCCAGCATTTT
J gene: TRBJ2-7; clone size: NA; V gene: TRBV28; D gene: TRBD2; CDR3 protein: CASISGSATYEQYF; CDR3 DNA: TGTGCCAGCATTAGCGGGAGTGCTACCTACGAGCAGTACTTC
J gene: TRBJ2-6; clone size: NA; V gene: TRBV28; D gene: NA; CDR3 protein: CASSRTGSGANVLTF; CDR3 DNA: TGTGCCAGCAGCCGAACAGGGTCTGGGGCCAACGTCCTGACTTTC
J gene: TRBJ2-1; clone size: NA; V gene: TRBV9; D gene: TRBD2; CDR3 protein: CASSARTSGGYYNEQFF; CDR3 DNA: TGTGCCAGCAGCGCTCGGACTAGCGGGGGCTATTACAATGAGCAGTTCTTC
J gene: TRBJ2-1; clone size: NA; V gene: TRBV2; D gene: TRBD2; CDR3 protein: CASSVRLAGAYNGQFF; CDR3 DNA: TGTGCCAGCAGTGTTCGACTAGCGGGGGCCTACAATGGGCAGTTCTTC
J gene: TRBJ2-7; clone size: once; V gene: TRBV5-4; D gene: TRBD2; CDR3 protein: CASSSGGGYDEQYF; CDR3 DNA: TGTGCCAGCAGCTCGGGGGGGGGCTACGACGAGCAGTACTTC
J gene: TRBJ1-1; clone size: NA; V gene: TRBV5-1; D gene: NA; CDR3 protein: CASSLTPGVTEAFF; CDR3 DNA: TGCGCCAGCAGCCTTACCCCAGGGGTAACTGAAGCTTTCTTT
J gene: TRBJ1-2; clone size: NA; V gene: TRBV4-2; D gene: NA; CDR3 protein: CASSRTLGYGYTF; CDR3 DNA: TGTGCCAGCAGTCGAACACTGGGCTATGGCTACACCTTC
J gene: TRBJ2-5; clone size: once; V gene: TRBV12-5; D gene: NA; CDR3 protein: CASGLAFAIETQYF; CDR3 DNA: TGTGCTAGTGGTTTGGCCTTCGCTATCGAGACCCAGTACTTC
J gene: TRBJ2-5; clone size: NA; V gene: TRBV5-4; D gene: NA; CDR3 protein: CASRGADGSQETQYF; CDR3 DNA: TGTGCCAGCAGGGGGGCGGACGGCTCCCAAGAGACCCAGTACTTC
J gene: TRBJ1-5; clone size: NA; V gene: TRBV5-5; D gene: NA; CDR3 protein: CASSSGDYNQPQHF; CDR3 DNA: TGTGCCAGCAGCTCGGGTGACTACAATCAGCCCCAGCATTTT
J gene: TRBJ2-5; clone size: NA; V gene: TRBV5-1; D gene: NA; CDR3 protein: CASSWREETQYF; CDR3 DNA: TGCGCCAGCAGCTGGCGGGAAGAGACCCAGTACTTC
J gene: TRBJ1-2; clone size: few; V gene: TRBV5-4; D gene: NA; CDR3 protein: CASSFPGVGYTF; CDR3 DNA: TGTGCCAGCAGCTTTCCAGGCGTAGGCTACACCTTC
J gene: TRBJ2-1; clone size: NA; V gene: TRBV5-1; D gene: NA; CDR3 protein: CASSLGGPSSYNEQFF; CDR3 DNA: TGCGCCAGCAGCTTGGGCGGGCCGAGCTCCTACAATGAGCAGTTCTTC
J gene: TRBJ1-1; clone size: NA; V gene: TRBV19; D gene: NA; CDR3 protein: CASRAGGTEAFF; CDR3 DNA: TGTGCCAGTAGGGCAGGTGGGACTGAAGCTTTCTTT
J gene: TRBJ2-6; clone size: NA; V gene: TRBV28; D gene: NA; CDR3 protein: CASSLPPGAGANVLTF; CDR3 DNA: TGTGCCAGCAGTTTACCCCCAGGGGCTGGGGCCAACGTCCTGACTTTC
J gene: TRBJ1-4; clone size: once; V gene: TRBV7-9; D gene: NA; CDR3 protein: CASGRSRGEKLFF; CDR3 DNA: TGTGCCAGCGGAAGGAGTAGAGGAGAAAAACTGTTTTTT
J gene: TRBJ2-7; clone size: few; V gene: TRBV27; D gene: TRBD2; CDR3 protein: CASSMSTKLAGDGGGFEQYF; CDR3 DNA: TGTGCCAGCAGTATGTCGACGAAACTAGCGGGAGACGGTGGTGGGTTCGAGCAGTACTTC
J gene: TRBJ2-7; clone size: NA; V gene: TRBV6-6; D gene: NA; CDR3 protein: CASSYSKLQPSYEQYF; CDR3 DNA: TGTGCCAGCAGTTACTCGAAGTTGCAGCCCTCCTACGAGCAGTACTTC
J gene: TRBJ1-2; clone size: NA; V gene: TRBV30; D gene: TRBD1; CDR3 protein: CAYPGQGGYTF; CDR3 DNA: TGTGCCTACCCGGGACAGGGCGGCTACACCTTC
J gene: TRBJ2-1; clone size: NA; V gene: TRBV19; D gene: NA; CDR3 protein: CASSPLRGAMFF; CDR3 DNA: TGTGCCAGTAGTCCCCTCCGCGGGGCCATGTTCTTC
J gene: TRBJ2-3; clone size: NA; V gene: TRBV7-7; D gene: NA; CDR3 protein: CASSLGWGQNTQYF; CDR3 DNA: TGTGCTAGCAGCTTAGGGTGGGGCCAGAATACGCAGTATTTT
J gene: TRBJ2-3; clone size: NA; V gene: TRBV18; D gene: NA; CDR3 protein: CASSSDSSTDTQYF; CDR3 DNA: TGTGCCAGCTCATCTGACAGTAGCACAGATACGCAGTATTTT
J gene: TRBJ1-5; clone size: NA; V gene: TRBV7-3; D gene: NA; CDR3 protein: CASSLMVTGGVSQPQHF; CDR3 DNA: TGTGCCAGCAGCTTAATGGTCACCGGGGGCGTTTCTCAGCCCCAGCATTTT
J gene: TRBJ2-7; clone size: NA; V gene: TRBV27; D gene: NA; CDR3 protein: CASRGRGGYEQYF; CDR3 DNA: TGTGCCAGCAGGGGCAGGGGGGGCTACGAGCAGTACTTC
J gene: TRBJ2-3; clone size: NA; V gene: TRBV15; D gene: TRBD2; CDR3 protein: CATSREVARGGRGDTQYF; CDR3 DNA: TGTGCCACCAGCAGAGAGGTTGCGCGGGGGGGCCGGGGAGATACGCAGTATTTT
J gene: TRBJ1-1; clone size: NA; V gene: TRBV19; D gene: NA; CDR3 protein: CASKPGHMNTEAFF; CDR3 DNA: TGTGCCAGTAAGCCGGGACATATGAACACTGAAGCTTTCTTT
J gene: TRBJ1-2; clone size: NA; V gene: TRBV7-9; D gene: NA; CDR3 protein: CASSLMAGSGYTF; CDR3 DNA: TGTGCCAGCAGCTTAATGGCAGGGAGCGGCTACACCTTC
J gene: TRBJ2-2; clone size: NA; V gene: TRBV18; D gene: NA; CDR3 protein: CASSPGSTGELFF; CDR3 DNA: TGTGCCAGCTCACCAGGCAGTACCGGGGAGCTGTTTTTT
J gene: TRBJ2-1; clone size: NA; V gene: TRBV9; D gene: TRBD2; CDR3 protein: CASSELAIGEQFF; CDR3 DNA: TGTGCCAGCAGCGAACTAGCGATTGGTGAGCAGTTCTTC
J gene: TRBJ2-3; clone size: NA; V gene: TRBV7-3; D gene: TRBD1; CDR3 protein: CASSPTGVSTDTQYF; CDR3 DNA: TGTGCCAGCAGCCCGACAGGGGTGAGCACAGATACGCAGTATTTT
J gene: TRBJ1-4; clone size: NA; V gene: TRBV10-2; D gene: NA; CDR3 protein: CASSEYAGSNEKLFF; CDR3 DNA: TGCGCCAGCAGTGAGTATGCAGGCAGTAATGAAAAACTGTTTTTT
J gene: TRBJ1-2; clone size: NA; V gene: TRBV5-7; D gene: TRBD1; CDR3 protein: CASTSPPCRGPDGYTF; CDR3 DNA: TGTGCCAGCACCTCGCCCCCGTGCAGGGGGCCTGACGGCTACACCTTC
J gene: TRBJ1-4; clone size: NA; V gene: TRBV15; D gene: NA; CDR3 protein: CATSRAFNEKLFF; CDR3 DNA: TGTGCCACCAGCAGAGCTTTTAATGAAAAACTGTTTTTT
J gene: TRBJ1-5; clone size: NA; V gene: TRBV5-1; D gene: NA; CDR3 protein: CASSLGANQPQHF; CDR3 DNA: TGCGCCAGCAGCTTGGGGGCCAATCAGCCCCAGCATTTT